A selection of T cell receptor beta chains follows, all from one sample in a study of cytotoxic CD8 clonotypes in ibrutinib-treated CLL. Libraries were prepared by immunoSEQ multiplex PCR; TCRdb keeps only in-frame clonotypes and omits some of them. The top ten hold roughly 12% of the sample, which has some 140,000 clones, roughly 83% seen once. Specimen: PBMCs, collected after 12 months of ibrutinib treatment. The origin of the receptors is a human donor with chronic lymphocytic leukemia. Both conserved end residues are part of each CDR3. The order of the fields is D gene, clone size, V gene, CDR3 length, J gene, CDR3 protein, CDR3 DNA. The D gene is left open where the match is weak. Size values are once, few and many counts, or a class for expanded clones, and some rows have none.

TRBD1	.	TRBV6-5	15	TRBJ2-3	CASSTTGRKTDTQYF	TGTGCCAGCAGTACGACAGGGAGAAAGACAGATACGCAGTATTTT
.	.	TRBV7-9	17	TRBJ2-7	CASSLEVRGNSPYEQYF	TGTGCCAGCAGCTTAGAGGTTCGCGGCAACTCCCCCTACGAGCAGTACTTC
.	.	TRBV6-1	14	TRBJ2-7	CASKLSVSSYEQYF	TGTGCCAGCAAGTTGTCTGTTAGCTCCTACGAGCAGTACTTC
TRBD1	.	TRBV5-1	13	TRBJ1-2	CASSLEQGSGYTF	TGCGCCAGCAGCTTGGAACAGGGGAGCGGCTACACCTTC
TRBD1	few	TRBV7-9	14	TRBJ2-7	CASSFGQVYYEQYF	TGTGCCAGCAGCTTCGGACAGGTTTACTACGAGCAGTACTTC
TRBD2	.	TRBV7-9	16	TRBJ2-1	CASSPGWTSGIKEQFF	TGTGCCAGCAGCCCCGGGTGGACTAGCGGGATCAAAGAGCAGTTCTTC
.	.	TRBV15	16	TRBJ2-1	CATSRDWPGSYNEQFF	TGTGCCACCAGCAGAGACTGGCCCGGCTCCTACAATGAGCAGTTCTTC
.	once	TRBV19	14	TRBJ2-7	CASSPGTFRYEQYF	TGTGCCAGTAGTCCTGGGACATTCCGTTACGAGCAGTACTTC
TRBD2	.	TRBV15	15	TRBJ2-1	CATRIGLAVINEQFF	TGTGCCACCAGAATCGGACTAGCGGTTATAAATGAGCAGTTCTTC
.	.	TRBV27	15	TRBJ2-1	CASSFSRGSDNEQFF	TGTGCCAGCAGTTTTTCGAGGGGGTCAGACAATGAGCAGTTCTTC
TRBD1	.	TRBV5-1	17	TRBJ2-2	CASSLIRDSANTGELFF	TGCGCCAGCAGCTTGATACGGGACAGTGCGAACACCGGGGAGCTGTTTTTT
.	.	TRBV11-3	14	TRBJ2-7	CASSPRGFTYEQYF	TGTGCCAGCAGCCCCCGAGGGTTCACCTACGAGCAGTACTTC
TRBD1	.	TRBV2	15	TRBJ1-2	CASSEGTGINYGYTF	TGTGCCAGCAGTGAAGGGACAGGGATAAACTATGGCTACACCTTC
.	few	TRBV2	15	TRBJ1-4	CASSESGREGEKLFF	TGTGCCAGCAGTGAAAGTGGCAGGGAGGGAGAAAAACTGTTTTTT
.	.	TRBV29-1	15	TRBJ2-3	CSVELAVRVEDTQYF	TGCAGCGTTGAATTGGCAGTGAGGGTTGAAGATACGCAGTATTTT
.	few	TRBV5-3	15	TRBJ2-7	CARSLRDGRAYEQYF	TGTGCCAGAAGCTTGCGGGACGGCAGGGCCTACGAGCAGTACTTC
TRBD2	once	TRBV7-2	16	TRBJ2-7	CASSLGLAGGMVEQYF	TGTGCCAGCAGCTTAGGACTAGCGGGAGGAATGGTCGAGCAGTACTTC
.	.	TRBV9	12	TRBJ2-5	CASSANPPVQYF	TGTGCCAGCAGCGCAAACCCTCCAGTCCAGTACTTC
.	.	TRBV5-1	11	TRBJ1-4	CASSFRDKLFF	TGCGCCAGCAGCTTCCGGGACAAACTGTTTTTT
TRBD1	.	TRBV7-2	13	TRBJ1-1	CASSSQGAGEAFF	TGTGCCAGCAGCTCACAGGGGGCTGGTGAAGCTTTCTTT
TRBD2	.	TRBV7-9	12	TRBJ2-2	CAPAGDSGELFF	TGTGCTCCCGCGGGAGATTCCGGGGAGCTGTTTTTT
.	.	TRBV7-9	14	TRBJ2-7	CASSFLGLAYEQYF	TGTGCCAGCAGCTTCTTGGGACTTGCCTACGAGCAGTACTTC
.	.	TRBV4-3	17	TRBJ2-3	CASSQELGGPSTDTQYF	TGCGCCAGCAGCCAAGAACTAGGCGGGCCTAGCACAGATACGCAGTATTTT
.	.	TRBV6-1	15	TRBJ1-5	CASSELGFGNQPQHF	TGTGCCAGCAGTGAGTTAGGATTCGGCAATCAGCCCCAGCATTTT
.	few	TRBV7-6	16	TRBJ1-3	CASSSGRRNSGNTIYF	TGTGCCAGCAGCTCCGGACGACGGAACTCTGGAAACACCATATATTTT
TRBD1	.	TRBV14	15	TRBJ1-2	CASSPYRGLSYGYTF	TGTGCCAGCAGCCCATACAGGGGGCTGAGCTATGGCTACACCTTC
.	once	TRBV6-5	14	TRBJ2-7	CASSYSVGFYEQYF	TGTGCCAGCAGTTACTCGGTGGGGTTTTACGAGCAGTACTTC
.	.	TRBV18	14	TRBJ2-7	CASSPRGGPYEQYF	TGTGCCAGCTCACCGAGGGGGGGCCCCTACGAGCAGTACTTC
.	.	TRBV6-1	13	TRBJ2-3	CASINRFTDTQYF	TGTGCCAGCATAAACAGGTTCACAGATACGCAGTATTTT
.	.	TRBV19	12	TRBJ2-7	CASSDLVYEQYF	TGTGCCAGTAGTGATCTAGTCTACGAGCAGTACTTC
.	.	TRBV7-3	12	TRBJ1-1	CASSFWRDEAFF	TGTGCCAGCAGCTTCTGGAGGGATGAAGCTTTCTTT
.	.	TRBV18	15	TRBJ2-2	CASSPPIGERGELFF	TGTGCCAGCTCACCACCGATCGGCGAGCGAGGGGAGCTGTTTTTT
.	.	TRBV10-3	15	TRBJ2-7	CAISDLRDGTYEQYF	TGTGCCATCAGTGACCTACGGGACGGAACCTACGAGCAGTACTTC
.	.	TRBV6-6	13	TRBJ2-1	CASSPSSYNEQFF	TGTGCCAGCAGTCCCAGCTCCTACAATGAGCAGTTCTTC
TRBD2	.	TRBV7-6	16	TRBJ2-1	CASSPVLAGGSNEQFF	TGTGCCAGCAGCCCCGTCCTAGCGGGGGGCTCTAATGAGCAGTTCTTC
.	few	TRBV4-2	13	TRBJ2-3	CASSQDPPDTQYF	TGTGCCAGCAGCCAAGATCCCCCAGATACGCAGTATTTT